These 4 T cell receptor beta chains originate from one sample sequenced in a study of cytomegalovirus exposure and HLA in healthy donors. A multiplex PCR was run with 60 Vbeta primers and 13 Jbeta primers. Assay: immunoSEQ multiplex PCR; the TCRdb copy retains only in-frame clones and omits some. The top ten hold 1.5% to 2% of the sample, which has 120,000 to 150,000 clones, 70% seen once. The specimen sequenced was PBMCs. The receptors shown here come from a woman under 40 in good health and CMV-seronegative.

This clone appeared a few times. This rearrangement joins TRBV11-3 to TRBJ1-1, with D possibly TRBD1 on 5 matching bases. V shed 2 bases and J shed 4 bases, with 11 bases lying between them. Germline loops: CDR1 SGHNT, CDR2 YENEEA. This CDR3 is built from 14 residues. CDR3 sequence: CASSLSSGGTEAFF. CDR3 nucleotides: TGTGCCAGCAGCTTATCCTCCGGGGGCACTGAAGCTTTCTTT. The complete variable domain, with remaining parts taken from reference TRBV11-3 and TRBJ1-1, reads EAGVVQSPRYKIIEKKQPVAFWCNPISGHNTLYWYLQNLGQGPELLIRYENEEAVDDSQLPKDRFSAERLKGVDSTLKIQPAELGDSAVYLCASSLSSGGTEAFFGQGTRLTVV.

The CDR3 loop reads CASSQVDRNTEAFF. CDR3 sequence (DNA): TGCGCCAGCAGCCAGGTGGACAGGAACACTGAAGCTTTCTTT. V is TRBV4-1 and J is TRBJ1-1; tentatively, D is TRBD1 (6 bases). Trimming removed 3 bases from V and 1 base from J, with 9 bases in between. The germline V gene encodes CDR1 MGHRA and CDR2 YSYEKL. The CDR3 contains 14 residues.

The chain uses TRBV18 and TRBJ1-4; D is unresolved. The V gene lost 6 bases and the J gene lost 6 bases, with 11 bases spanning the gap. The V gene's germline CDR1 is KGHSH and CDR2 LQKENI. The CDR3 has 13 amino acids. The CDR3, as DNA: TGTGCCAGCTCTCTATACCAGGATGAAAAACTGTTTTTT. Protein: CASSLYQDEKLFF.

The V call is TRBV29-1, the J call TRBJ1-1; D is perhaps TRBD1 (5 bases). CDR1 and CDR2 from the germline V gene are SQVTM and ANQGSEA. V lost 4 bases and J 3 bases, leaving 12 bases between the germline ends. The length of the CDR3 is 13 residues. This CDR3 is CSVAGQGDTEAFF. The CDR3, as DNA: TGCAGCGTTGCTGGCCAAGGGGACACTGAAGCTTTCTTT.